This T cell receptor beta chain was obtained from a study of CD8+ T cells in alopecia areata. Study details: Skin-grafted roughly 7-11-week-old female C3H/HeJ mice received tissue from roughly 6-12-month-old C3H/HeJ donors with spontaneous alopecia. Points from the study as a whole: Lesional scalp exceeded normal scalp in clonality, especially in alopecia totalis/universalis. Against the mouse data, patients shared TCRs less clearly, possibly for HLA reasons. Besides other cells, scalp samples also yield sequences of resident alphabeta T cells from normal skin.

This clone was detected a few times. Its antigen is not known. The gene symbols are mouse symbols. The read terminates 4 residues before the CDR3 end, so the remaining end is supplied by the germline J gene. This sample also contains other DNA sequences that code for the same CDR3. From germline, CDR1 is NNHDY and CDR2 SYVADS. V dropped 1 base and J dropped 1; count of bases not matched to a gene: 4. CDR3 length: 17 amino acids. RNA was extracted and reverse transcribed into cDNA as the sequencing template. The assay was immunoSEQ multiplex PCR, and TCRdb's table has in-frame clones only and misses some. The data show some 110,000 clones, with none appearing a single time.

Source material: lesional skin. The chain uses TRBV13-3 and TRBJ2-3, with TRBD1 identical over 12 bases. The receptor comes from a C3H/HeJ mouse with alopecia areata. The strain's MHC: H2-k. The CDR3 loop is CASSDPGQGAGAETLYF. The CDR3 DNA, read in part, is TGTGCCAGCAGTGATCCGGGACAGGGGGCTGGTGCAGAA.